The clone carrying this T cell receptor (beta chain) was detected a few times. Preparing the TCRbeta library involved the use of unique molecular identifiers. One entry per CDR3 protein, called by TCRdb with MiXCR from the PCR reads. Among a few hundred thousand distinct CDR3 sequences listed, over 9% were seen once. The sample originates from a study of T-cell reconstitution after alpha-beta-depleted transplantation in children. The CDR3 sequence is 13 residues long. Germline assignment: CDR1 ENHRY and CDR2 SYGVKD. Trimming removed 7 bases at V and 2 bases at J, with 12 bases between. Sequencing was performed on PBMCs from the stem cell graft donor, taken from the stem cell graft. The source of this sequence is a human donor who donated a stem cell graft to a child with acute lymphoblastic leukemia. This chain connects TRBV10-3 to TRBJ2-7; D not certain. CDR3 coding DNA: TGTGCCATCACCGAGGTACCCACCTACGAGCAGTACTTC. Translation: CAITEVPTYEQYF.